Presented here are 26 T cell receptor beta chains from one specimen sequenced in a study of blood T cells in healthy people across ages. Next came a second PCR, run for about 7 to 12 cycles, which used a sample-barcoded 5' primer along with a J-beta primer mix. TCRdb re-called the 5' RACE reads with MiXCR, one entry per CDR3 protein. This repertoire shows hundreds of thousands of distinct CDR3 sequences, roughly 60% found once; its top ten account for roughly 22%. The material sequenced was blood. These receptors all come from a man aged 30 to 39 in good health.

The chain carries TRBV5-1 and TRBJ2-7; 8 positions agree with TRBD1. J was trimmed by 0 bases and V by 7 bases; bases with no gene match: 9. The CDR3 runs 15 residues. Germline V CDR1 and CDR2: SGHRS, YFSETQ. DNA for the CDR3: TGCGCCAGCTTCACGGGGACAGGTAGCTCCTACGAGCAGTACTTC. Amino acids: CASFTGTGSSYEQYF.

The chain has TRBV30 and TRBJ2-3; D is possibly TRBD2 (5 bases). The CDR3 loop spans 13 amino acids. V was trimmed by 8 bases and J by 9 bases, leaving 21 bases between them. Germline V gene lookup returns CDR1 GTSNPN and CDR2 SVGIG (reference sequence). The CDR3 spells CARSDGSRETQYF. The CDR3 DNA follows: TGTGCCCGGTCGGACGGGTCGAGGGAGACGCAGTATTTT.

J is TRBJ1-2 and V is TRBV3-1; perhaps TRBD1 as D (6 bases). The CDR3 runs 14 residues. Trimming pared 0 bases from V and 9 bases from J, leaving 14 bases between. Germline V gives CDR1 LGHDT, CDR2 YNNKEL (reference sequence). The CDR3 coding sequence is TGTGCCAGCAGCCAAGAGACACCCGGGACAAGCTACACCTTC. Residues: CASSQETPGTSYTF.

A note on this clonotype: One junction end disagrees with the germline gene, perhaps due to a read error. The CDR3 DNA is TGCAGTGCAAGAGAACCGGATCAGCCCCAGCATTTT. Amino acids: CSAREPDQPQHF. The chain links TRBV20-1 to TRBJ1-5; D gene ambiguous. Germline V gene data show CDR1 as DFQATT and CDR2 as SNEGSKA (reference sequence). The CDR3 runs to 12 residues.

This chain links TRBV29-1 with TRBJ1-2; 8 positions match TRBD1. The trim removed 7 bases at V and 7 bases at J, leaving 8 bases unmatched. Germline loops: CDR1 SQVTM, CDR2 ANQGSEA. The CDR3 loop spans 12 amino acids. The CDR3 coding sequence is TGCAGCGCAAGACAGGGGTCCGGTGGCTACACCTTC. Translating it yields CSARQGSGGYTF. Supplemented by reference TRBV29-1 and TRBJ1-2, the full variable domain reads SAVISQKPSRDICQRGTSLTIQCQVDSQVTMMFWYRQQPGQSLTLIATANQGSEATYESGFVIDKFPISRPNLTFSTLTVSNMSPEDSSIYLCSARQGSGGYTFGSGTRLTVV.

The chain has TRBV27 and TRBJ2-7, with a weak D call TRBD2 (5 bases). The V end was cut by 6 bases, the J end by 1 base, with 13 bases between. Germline assignment: CDR1 MNHEY and CDR2 SMNVEV (reference sequence). The CDR3 sequence is 14 residues long. CDR3 bases: TGTGCCAGCAGGCCGACACGGGATTCCTACGAGCAGTACTTC. Residues: CASRPTRDSYEQYF.

This clonotype has just a few counts. V and J are TRBV6-6 and TRBJ2-7, with TRBD2 matching over 7 bases. The end of the DNA fits TRBJ2-5 better, so the J call may be wrong. Germline values: CDR1 MNHNY, CDR2 SVGAGI (reference sequence). The CDR3 is 13 amino acids. CDR3 sequence (DNA): TGTGCCAGCAGTGCTAGCGGAGGGGAGACCCAGTACTTC. This translates into CASSASGGETQYF.

The gene calls are TRBV2 and TRBJ2-1; no definite D call. The CDR3 totals 11 residues. V gave up 6 bases and J gave up 5 bases, with 5 bases separating them. Per germline, CDR1 SNHLY and CDR2 FYNNEI. This CDR3 is CASRVDNEQFF. The CDR3 bases are TGTGCCAGCAGGGTAGACAATGAGCAGTTCTTC.

The V gene is TRBV12-3 or TRBV12-4, the J gene TRBJ1-1; possible D gene TRBD1, 6 bases. The CDR3 contains 12 residues. The V gene lost 9 bases and the J gene lost 4 bases, with 12 bases spanning the gap. CDR3 nucleotide sequence: TGTGCCAGTGACGAGGGGGGCACTGAAGCTTTCTTT. It translates to CASDEGGTEAFF.

The V and J genes are TRBV29-1 and TRBJ2-7; D unresolved. V was trimmed by 6 bases and J by 7 bases, leaving 16 bases between them. Per germline, CDR1 SQVTM and CDR2 ANQGSEA. The CDR3 extends over 12 amino acids. The CDR3 loop is CSVAGSRKEQYF. CDR3 coding DNA: TGCAGCGTAGCCGGGTCCAGGAAGGAGCAGTACTTC.

This clonotype was found many times. The rearrangement links TRBV7-2 to TRBJ2-3; tentatively, D is TRBD2 (6 bases). The CDR3 has 13 residues. The V and J ends lost 5 bases and 4 bases respectively, with 10 bases between them. In germline, CDR1 is SGHTA, CDR2 FQGNSA. The CDR3, as DNA: TGTGCCAGCAGCGTAGGGACTCCAGATACGCAGTATTTT. The encoded protein is CASSVGTPDTQYF. Drawing the rest from reference TRBV7-2 and TRBJ2-3, the complete variable domain is GAGVSQSPSNKVTEKGKDVELRCDPISGHTALYWYRQSLGQGLEFLIYFQGNSAPDKSGLPSDRFSAERTGGSVSTLTIQRTQQEDSAVYLCASSVGTPDTQYFGPGTRLTVL.

The rearrangement links TRBV5-4 to TRBJ1-2, with D possibly TRBD1 on 5 matching bases. Trimming pared 3 bases from V and 8 bases from J, leaving 17 bases between. This CDR3 is 14 amino acids long. The germline V gene encodes CDR1 SGHNT and CDR2 YYREEE (reference sequence). CDR3 in amino acids: CASSSTARASGYTF. Here the CDR3 DNA reads TGTGCCAGCAGCTCCACGGCCAGGGCGAGCGGCTACACCTTC.

The rearrangement joins TRBV20-1 to TRBJ2-3; the D is unclear. V gave up 3 bases and J gave up 2 bases, with 9 bases separating them. The germline gives CDR1 DFQATT, CDR2 SNEGSKA (reference sequence). This CDR3 is 13 amino acids long. CDR3 in DNA: TGCAGTGCTAGCAACGCGGTCACAGATACGCAGTATTTT. This codes for CSASNAVTDTQYF.

This clonotype was seen once. The V gene is TRBV6-1, the J gene TRBJ2-3; the D is unclear. From germline, CDR1 is MNHNS and CDR2 SASEGT. The CDR3 covers 13 residues. V lost 5 bases and J lost 1, with 7 bases in between. The CDR3 sequence is CASSKRGTDTQYF. In DNA form, the CDR3 reads TGTGCCAGCAGTAAACGGGGCACAGATACGCAGTATTTT.

This chain uses TRBV9 with TRBJ2-3, with D possibly being TRBD2 (5 bases). Germline V gives CDR1 SGDLS, CDR2 YYNGEE. The CDR3 is 13 residues long. V lost 0 bases, J lost 4 bases, and 6 bases lay in between. DNA for the CDR3: TGTGCCAGCAGCGTAGGAGGGCCAGATACGCAGTATTTT. Translating it yields CASSVGGPDTQYF.

This CDR3 reads CASSLDPGQSYNEQFF. DNA of the CDR3: TGTGCCAGCAGCTTAGACCCGGGACAGTCCTACAATGAGCAGTTCTTC. The chain employs TRBV7-2 and TRBJ2-1; 7 bases are a match to TRBD1. The CDR3 totals 16 residues. Trimming cost V 1 base and J 1 base; bases outside gene matches: 4. Germline V gives CDR1 SGHTA, CDR2 FQGNSA.

The chain is built from TRBV18 and TRBJ2-3, with D uncertain. Germline CDR1 KGHSH, CDR2 LQKENI. V was shortened by 1 base and J by 1 base, with 9 bases between the two germline ends. The CDR3 totals 15 residues. In DNA, the CDR3 is TGTGCCAGCTCACCACGTCCCACTGGCACAGATACGCAGTATTTT. Translating gives CASSPRPTGTDTQYF.

This clonotype appeared a few times. In DNA form, the CDR3 reads TGCAGTGTCCCAAGGACGGGGAATTCACCCCTCCACTTT. Encoded protein: CSVPRTGNSPLHF. The chain is built from TRBV20-1 and TRBJ1-6; D uncertain. Germline V lookup: CDR1 DFQATT, CDR2 SNEGSKA (reference sequence). Trimming removed 7 bases from V and 7 bases from J, with 14 bases in between. The CDR3 is 13 residues long.

The chain joins TRBV10-3 to TRBJ2-1; D perhaps matches TRBD2 (5 bases). The CDR3 is made up of 15 amino acids. CDR1 and CDR2 (germline): ENHRY, SYGVKD. V dropped 7 bases and J dropped 0 bases, with 13 bases sitting between them. The CDR3 spells CAIKQTGSSYNEQFF. CDR3 DNA sequence: TGTGCCATCAAACAGACGGGAAGCTCCTACAATGAGCAGTTCTTC.

This chain connects TRBV5-6 to TRBJ1-2; perhaps TRBD1 as D (5 bases). CDR3 size: 15 residues. Germline V CDR1 and CDR2: SGHDT, YYEEEE. Trimming removed 4 bases from V and 3 bases from J, with 16 bases in between. This chain's CDR3 is CASSGDGDRHYGYTF. The CDR3 nucleotides are TGTGCCAGCAGCGGGGACGGGGATCGGCACTATGGCTACACCTTC.

This clonotype turned up a few times. This chain connects TRBV6-1 to TRBJ2-1, with D perhaps assigned TRBD1 or TRBD2 (5 bases each). V was cut by 7 bases and J by 7 bases, with 14 bases left in between. The CDR3 spans 13 residues. CDR1 and CDR2 from the germline V gene are MNHNS and SASEGT. The CDR3 region is CASTYVWGNEQFF. The DNA of the CDR3 is TGTGCCAGCACATACGTTTGGGGGAATGAGCAGTTCTTC.

In this sample, this clonotype turned up a few times. V and J are TRBV7-2 and TRBJ2-2; the match to TRBD1 covers 11 bases. V shed 5 bases and J 3 bases; nucleotides not matched to a gene: 5. Germline values: CDR1 SGHTA, CDR2 FQGNSA. This CDR3 region has 16 residues. CDR3 bases: TGTGCCAGCAGCCAGGGACAGGGGGTTTACACCGGGGAGCTGTTTTTT. Its protein product is CASSQGQGVYTGELFF. The full variable domain, its missing parts supplied by reference TRBV7-2 and TRBJ2-2, is GAGVSQSPSNKVTEKGKDVELRCDPISGHTALYWYRQSLGQGLEFLIYFQGNSAPDKSGLPSDRFSAERTGGSVSTLTIQRTQQEDSAVYLCASSQGQGVYTGELFFGEGSRLTVL.

The chain is built from TRBV29-1 and TRBJ2-7; D call uncertain. The germline V gene has CDR1 SQVTM and CDR2 ANQGSEA. This CDR3 has 11 residues. Deletions cut 4 bases from V and 3 bases from J, with 7 bases between. The CDR3 DNA sequence: TGCAGCGTTGCAAACGGCTACGAGCAGTACTTC. Translated: CSVANGYEQYF.

The gene calls are TRBV9 and TRBJ2-1; 7 bases fit TRBD1. The CDR3 is made up of 14 amino acids. Per the germline V gene, CDR1 is SGDLS and CDR2 is YYNGEE. V shed 4 bases, J shed 6 bases, and the junction held 7 bases outside the gene matches. CDR3 sequence: CASSIPTGANEQFF. CDR3 coding DNA: TGTGCCAGCAGCATACCAACAGGGGCCAATGAGCAGTTCTTC.

This chain uses TRBV29-1 with TRBJ1-4, with TRBD1 as a possible D gene (5 bases). Germline CDR1 SQVTM, CDR2 ANQGSEA. This CDR3 spans 13 amino acids. Between the trimmed V and J ends, which lost 7 bases and 0 bases, there was a span of 9 bases. CDR3 bases: TGCAGCGCCCTCAGGGCAACTAATGAAAAACTGTTTTTT. Its protein product is CSALRATNEKLFF.

This clonotype came up a few times. The chain has TRBV29-1 and TRBJ2-3; tentatively, D is TRBD1 or TRBD2 (6 bases each). The CDR3 length is 15 residues. V was clipped by 4 bases and J by 2 bases, with 16 bases between them. Germline V gives CDR1 SQVTM, CDR2 ANQGSEA. CDR3 loop: CSVAVRGRFTDTQYF. The CDR3 DNA is TGCAGCGTTGCAGTCCGGGGGCGTTTCACAGATACGCAGTATTTT.